This passage covers 2 T cell receptor beta chains from one sample sequenced in a study of cytomegalovirus exposure and HLA in healthy donors. Primers: 60 Vbeta forward and 13 Jbeta reverse. The protocol was immunoSEQ multiplex PCR, while the TCRdb copy is restricted to in-frame clones and leaves out a portion. The sample contains 130,000 or so clones, roughly three quarters of which appear only once. Material: PBMCs. The receptors here all came from a man aged 25-40 years in good health and CMV-seronegative.

The chain couples TRBV6-1 to TRBJ1-2, with D possibly being TRBD1 (6 bases). This CDR3 has 14 residues. The V and J ends lost 8 bases and 2 bases respectively, with 15 bases between them. Germline V lookup: CDR1 MNHNS, CDR2 SASEGT. DNA for the CDR3: TGTGCCAGCGCAAGGACAGACCTAAACTATGGCTACACCTTC. Protein product: CASARTDLNYGYTF.

V is TRBV28 and J is TRBJ1-4, with a weak D call TRBD1 (6 bases). This CDR3 has 15 residues. The V gene's germline CDR1 is MDHEN and CDR2 SYDVKM. The V gene lost 5 bases and the J gene lost 0 bases, with 10 bases spanning the gap. The DNA for the CDR3 is TGTGCCAGCAGTCCACGGACAGCAACTAATGAAAAACTGTTTTTT. Its translation: CASSPRTATNEKLFF.